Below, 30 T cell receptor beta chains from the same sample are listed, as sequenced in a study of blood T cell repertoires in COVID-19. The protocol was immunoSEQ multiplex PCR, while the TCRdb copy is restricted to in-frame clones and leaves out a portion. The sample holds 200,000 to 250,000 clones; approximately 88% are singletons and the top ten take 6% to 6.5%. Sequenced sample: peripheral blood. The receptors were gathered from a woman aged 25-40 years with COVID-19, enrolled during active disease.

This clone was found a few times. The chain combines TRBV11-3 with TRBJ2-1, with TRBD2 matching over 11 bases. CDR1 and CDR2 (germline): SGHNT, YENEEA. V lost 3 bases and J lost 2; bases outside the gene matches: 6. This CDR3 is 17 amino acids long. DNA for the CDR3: TGTGCCAGCAGCTTTGGGTCGACTAGCGGGACCTACAATGAGCAGTTCTTC. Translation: CASSFGSTSGTYNEQFF.

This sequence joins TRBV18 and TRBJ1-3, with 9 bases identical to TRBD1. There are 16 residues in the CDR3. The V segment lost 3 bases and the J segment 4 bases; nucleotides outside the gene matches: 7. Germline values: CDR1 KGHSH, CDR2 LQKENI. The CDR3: CASSPSGTGPGNTIYF. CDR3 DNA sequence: TGTGCCAGCTCACCGTCCGGGACAGGGCCAGGAAACACCATATATTTT.

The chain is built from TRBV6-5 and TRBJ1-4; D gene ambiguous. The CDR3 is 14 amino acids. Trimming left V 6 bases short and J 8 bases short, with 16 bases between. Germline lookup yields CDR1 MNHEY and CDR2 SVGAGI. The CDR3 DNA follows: TGTGCCAGCAGCTTCCGGCAGGTTTACGAAAAACTGTTTTTT. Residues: CASSFRQVYEKLFF.

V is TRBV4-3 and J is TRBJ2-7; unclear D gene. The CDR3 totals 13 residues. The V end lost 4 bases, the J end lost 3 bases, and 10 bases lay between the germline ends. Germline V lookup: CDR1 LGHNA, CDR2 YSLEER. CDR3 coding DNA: TGCGCCAGCAGCCCCCATGCGAGCTACGAGCAGTACGTC. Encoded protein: CASSPHASYEQYV.

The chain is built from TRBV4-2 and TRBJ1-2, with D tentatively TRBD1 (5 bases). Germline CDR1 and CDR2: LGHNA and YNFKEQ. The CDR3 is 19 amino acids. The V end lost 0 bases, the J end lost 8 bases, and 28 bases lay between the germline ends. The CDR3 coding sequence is TGTGCCAGCAGCCAAGACCCCGGCCCAAGTCGCTTTGGGAAGGGGGGCTACACCTTC. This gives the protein CASSQDPGPSRFGKGGYTF.

Written as DNA, the CDR3 is TGTGCCAGCAGCCAAACTAGCACTCGGCAGTTCTTC. Its protein is CASSQTSTRQFF. This sequence joins TRBV5-8 and TRBJ2-1, with D tentatively TRBD2 (6 bases). Germline CDR1 SGHTS, CDR2 YDEGEE. V lost 4 bases and J lost 12, with 14 bases in between. CDR3 length equals 12 residues.

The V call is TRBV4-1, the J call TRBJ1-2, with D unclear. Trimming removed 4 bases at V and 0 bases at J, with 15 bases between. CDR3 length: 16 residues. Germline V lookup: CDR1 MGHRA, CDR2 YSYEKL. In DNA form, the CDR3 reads TGCGCCAGCAGCCGCACAACCGACACCTCTAACTATGGCTACACCTTC. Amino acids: CASSRTTDTSNYGYTF.

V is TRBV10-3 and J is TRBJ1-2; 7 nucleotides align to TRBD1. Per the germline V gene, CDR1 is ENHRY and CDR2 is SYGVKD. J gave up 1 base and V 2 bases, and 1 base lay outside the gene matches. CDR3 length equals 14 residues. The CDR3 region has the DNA TGTGCCATCAGTGAGGGGACAGTTAACTATGGCTACACCTTC. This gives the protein CAISEGTVNYGYTF.

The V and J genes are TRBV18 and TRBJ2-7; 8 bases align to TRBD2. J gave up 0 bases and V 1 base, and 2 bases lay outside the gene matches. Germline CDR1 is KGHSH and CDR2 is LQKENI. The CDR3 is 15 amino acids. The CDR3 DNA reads TGTGCCAGCTCACCACTAGCGGGATCCTCCTACGAGCAGTACTTC. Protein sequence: CASSPLAGSSYEQYF. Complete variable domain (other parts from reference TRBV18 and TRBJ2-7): NAGVMQNPRHLVRRRGQEARLRCSPMKGHSHVYWYRQLPEEGLKFMVYLQKENIIDESGMPKERFSAEFPKEGPSILRIQQVVRGDSAAYFCASSPLAGSSYEQYFGPGTRLTVT.

Written as DNA, the CDR3 is TGCGCCAGCAGCCAAGAGAGGGTCTCAGACAGGGTCGTCGTCGTGACGCAGTATTTT. Its protein is CASSQERVSDRVVVVTQYF. The genes are TRBV4-3 and TRBJ2-3; 7 bases are a match to TRBD1. V was pared by 0 bases and J by 9 bases, with 21 bases of the junction left unmatched. In germline, CDR1 is LGHNA, CDR2 YSLEER. The CDR3 consists of 19 residues.

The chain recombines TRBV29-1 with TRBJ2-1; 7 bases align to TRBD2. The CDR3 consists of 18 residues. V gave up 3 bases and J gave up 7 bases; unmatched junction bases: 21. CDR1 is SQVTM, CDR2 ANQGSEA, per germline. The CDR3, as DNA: TGCAGCGTTGACGGTATCGGGGGTGCGGGAGTCACGGCGAATGAGCAGTTCTTC. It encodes CSVDGIGGAGVTANEQFF.

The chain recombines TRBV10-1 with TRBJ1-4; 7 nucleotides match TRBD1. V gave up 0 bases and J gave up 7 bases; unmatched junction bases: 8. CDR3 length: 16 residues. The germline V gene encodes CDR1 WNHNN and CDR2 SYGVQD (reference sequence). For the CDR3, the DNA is TGCGCCAGCAGTGAGTCGATCCCAGGGGGTAGTGAAAAACTGTTTTTT. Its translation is CASSESIPGGSEKLFF.

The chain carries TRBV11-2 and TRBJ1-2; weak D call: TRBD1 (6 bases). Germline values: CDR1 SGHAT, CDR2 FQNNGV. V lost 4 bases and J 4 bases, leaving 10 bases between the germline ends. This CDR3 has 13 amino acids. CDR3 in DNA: TGTGCCAGCAGCTCGAAACAGGGCTATGGCTACACCTTC. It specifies CASSSKQGYGYTF.

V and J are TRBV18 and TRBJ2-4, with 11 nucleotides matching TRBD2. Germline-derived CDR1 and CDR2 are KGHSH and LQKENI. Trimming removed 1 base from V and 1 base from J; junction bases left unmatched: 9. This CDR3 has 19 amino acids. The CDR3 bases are TGTGCCAGCTCACCACTTTCTGCTAGCGGGGGGATGGCCAAAAACATTCAGTACTTC. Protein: CASSPLSASGGMAKNIQYF.

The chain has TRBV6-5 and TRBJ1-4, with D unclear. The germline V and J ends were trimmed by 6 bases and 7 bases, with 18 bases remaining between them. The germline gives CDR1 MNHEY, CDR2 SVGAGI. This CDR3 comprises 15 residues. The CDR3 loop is CASSPVREVGEKLFF. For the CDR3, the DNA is TGTGCCAGCAGCCCCGTGCGGGAGGTGGGTGAAAAACTGTTTTTT.

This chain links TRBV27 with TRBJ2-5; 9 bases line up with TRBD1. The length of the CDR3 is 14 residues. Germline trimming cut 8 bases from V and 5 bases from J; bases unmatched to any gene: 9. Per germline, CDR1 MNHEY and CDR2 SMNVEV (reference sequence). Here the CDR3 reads CASGPRQGVETQYF. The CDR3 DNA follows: TGTGCCAGCGGCCCACGACAGGGGGTTGAGACCCAGTACTTC.

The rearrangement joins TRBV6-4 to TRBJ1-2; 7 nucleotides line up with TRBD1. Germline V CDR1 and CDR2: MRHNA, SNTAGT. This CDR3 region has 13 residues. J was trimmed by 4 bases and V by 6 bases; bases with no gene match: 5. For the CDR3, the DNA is TGTGCCAGCAGCCAGACAGGGATCTATGGCTACACCTTC. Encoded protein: CASSQTGIYGYTF.

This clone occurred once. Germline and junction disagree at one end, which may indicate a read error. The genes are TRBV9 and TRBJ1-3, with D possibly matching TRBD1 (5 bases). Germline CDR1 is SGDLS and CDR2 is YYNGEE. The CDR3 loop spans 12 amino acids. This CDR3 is CASSVAGGHYHF. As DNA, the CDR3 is TGTGCCAGCAGCGTAGCGGGCGGACACTACCATTTT.

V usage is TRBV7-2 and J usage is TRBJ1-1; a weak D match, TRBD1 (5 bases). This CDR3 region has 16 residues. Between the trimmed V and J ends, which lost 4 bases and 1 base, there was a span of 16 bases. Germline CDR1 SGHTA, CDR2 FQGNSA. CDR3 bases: TGTGCCAGCAGCTCTCGGGCCGGGACTGGGAACACTGAAGCTTTCTTT. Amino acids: CASSSRAGTGNTEAFF.

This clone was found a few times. The CDR3 nucleotides read TGTGCCAGCAGCTTAAATGGACAGGCAACTGAAGCTTTCTTT. Encoded protein: CASSLNGQATEAFF. V gene TRBV7-2 combines with J gene TRBJ1-1; 7 bases align to TRBD1. Trimming at V came to 2 bases and at J to 5 bases, leaving 5 bases not matched to a gene. Germline loops: CDR1 SGHTA, CDR2 FQGNSA. The CDR3 spans 14 residues.

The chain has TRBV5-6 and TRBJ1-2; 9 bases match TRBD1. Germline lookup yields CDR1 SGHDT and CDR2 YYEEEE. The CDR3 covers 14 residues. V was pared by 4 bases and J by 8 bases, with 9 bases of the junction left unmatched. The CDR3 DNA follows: TGTGCCAGCAGCGCCCGGGACAGGGTCCCCGGCTACACCTTC. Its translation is CASSARDRVPGYTF.

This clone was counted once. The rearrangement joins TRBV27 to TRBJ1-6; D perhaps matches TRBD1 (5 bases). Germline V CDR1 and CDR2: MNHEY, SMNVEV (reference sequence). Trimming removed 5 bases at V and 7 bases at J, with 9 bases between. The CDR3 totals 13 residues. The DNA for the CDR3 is TGTGCCAGCAGTACAGGTTTAAATTCACCCCTCCACTTT. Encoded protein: CASSTGLNSPLHF.

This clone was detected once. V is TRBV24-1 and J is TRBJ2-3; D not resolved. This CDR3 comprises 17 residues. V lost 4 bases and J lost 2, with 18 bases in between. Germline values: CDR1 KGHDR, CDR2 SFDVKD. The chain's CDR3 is CATSDAIMGQNTDTQYF. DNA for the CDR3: TGTGCCACCAGTGACGCGATAATGGGCCAAAACACAGATACGCAGTATTTT.

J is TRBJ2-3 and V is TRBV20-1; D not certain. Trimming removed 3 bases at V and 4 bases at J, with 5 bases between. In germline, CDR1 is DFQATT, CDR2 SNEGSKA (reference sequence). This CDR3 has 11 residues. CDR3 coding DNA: TGCAGTGCTAGTTTATCAGATACGCAGTATTTT. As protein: CSASLSDTQYF.

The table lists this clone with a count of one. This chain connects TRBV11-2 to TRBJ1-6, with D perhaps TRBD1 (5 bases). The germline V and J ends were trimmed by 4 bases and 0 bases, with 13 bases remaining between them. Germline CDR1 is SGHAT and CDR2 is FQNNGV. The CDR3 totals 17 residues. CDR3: CASSYRGLGSYNSPLHF. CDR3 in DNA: TGTGCCAGCAGCTATAGGGGCCTCGGCTCCTATAATTCACCCCTCCACTTT.

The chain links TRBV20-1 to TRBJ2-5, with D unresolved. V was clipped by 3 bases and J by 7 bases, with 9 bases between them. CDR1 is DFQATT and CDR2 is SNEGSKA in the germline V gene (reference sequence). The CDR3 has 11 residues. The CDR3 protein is CSARSGTTQYF. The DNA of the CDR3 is TGCAGTGCTAGGTCGGGTACGACCCAGTACTTC.

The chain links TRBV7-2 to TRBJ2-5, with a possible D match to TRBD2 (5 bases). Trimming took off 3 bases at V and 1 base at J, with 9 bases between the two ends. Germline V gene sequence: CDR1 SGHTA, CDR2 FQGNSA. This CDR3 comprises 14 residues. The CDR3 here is CASSLDGLQETQYF. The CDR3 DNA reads TGTGCCAGCAGCTTGGACGGACTCCAAGAGACCCAGTACTTC.

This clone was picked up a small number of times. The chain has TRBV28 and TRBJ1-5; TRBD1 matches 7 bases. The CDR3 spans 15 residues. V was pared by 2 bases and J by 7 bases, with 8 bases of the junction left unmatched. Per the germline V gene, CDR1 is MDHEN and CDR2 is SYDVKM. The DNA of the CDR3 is TGTGCCAGCAGTTTACCGACAGGGACTGGGCAGCCCCAGCATTTT. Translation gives CASSLPTGTGQPQHF.

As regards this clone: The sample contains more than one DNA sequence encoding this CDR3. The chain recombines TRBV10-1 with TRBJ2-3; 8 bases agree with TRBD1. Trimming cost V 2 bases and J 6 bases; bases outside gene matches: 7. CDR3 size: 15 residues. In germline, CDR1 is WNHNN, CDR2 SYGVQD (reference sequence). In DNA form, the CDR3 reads TGCGCCAGCAGTGAGGGGACAGGAGGTAGGGATACGCAGTATTTT. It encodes CASSEGTGGRDTQYF.

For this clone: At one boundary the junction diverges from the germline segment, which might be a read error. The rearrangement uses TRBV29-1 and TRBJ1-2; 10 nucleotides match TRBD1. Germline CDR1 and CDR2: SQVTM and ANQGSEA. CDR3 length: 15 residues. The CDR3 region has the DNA TGCAGCGTTGATGAGTCCGGGACAGGGGTTTTGGGCTTGGCCTTC. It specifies CSVDESGTGVLGLAF.